The following is a T cell receptor (beta chain) sequence with its context. The data stem from a study of blood T cell repertoires in COVID-19. Study summary: Specimens from acute and convalescent COVID-19 originated in the United States, Italy and Spain. Sample material is recorded as cDNA or gDNA derived from T cells, B-cell-depleted T cells, or PBMCs.

The V and J ends lost 2 bases and 0 bases, in that order; junction bases with no gene match: 4. This CDR3 comprises 16 residues. In germline, CDR1 is SGHNT, CDR2 YYREEE (reference sequence). Authors' analysis steps: Amplified reference gene primers provided the basis for estimating nucleated cell counts. Repertoires were generated with immunoSEQ multiplex PCR, while TCRdb's copy carries only in-frame clones and drops some. V and J calls and clone size are given by that table; D and trimming were obtained from the DNA. Found here are roughly 300,000 clones, about 83% of them singletons; the top ten hold roughly 1.6%.

The receptor was derived from a woman in her forties or fifties with acute or convalescent COVID-19. This chain joins TRBV5-4 and TRBJ2-1, with 8 bases matching TRBD1. The specimen sequenced was peripheral blood. The CDR3: CASSLRTGSSYNEQFF. The CDR3 DNA reads as TGTGCCAGCAGCTTACGGACAGGGAGCTCCTACAATGAGCAGTTCTTC.